The clone carrying this TCR beta chain has just a few counts. This record belongs to a study of cytomegalovirus exposure and HLA in healthy donors. Primers for the PCR totalled 60 Vbeta and 13 Jbeta. Clones were read by immunoSEQ multiplex PCR, and TCRdb kept only the in-frame ones, dropping some. The sample yields about 43,000 clones, approximately 47% seen once. The germline CDR1 and CDR2 sequences are SGDLS and YYNGEE. The CDR3 spans 15 residues. Trimming removed 4 bases at V and 5 bases at J, with 19 bases between. The clonotype was recovered from a man in his sixties in good health and CMV-seronegative. The rearrangement uses TRBV9 and TRBJ2-7, with a tentative D call TRBD2 (5 bases). Sequenced sample: PBMCs. The CDR3 reads CASSTLGRPRDEQYF. The DNA for the CDR3 is TGTGCCAGCAGCACACTAGGAAGACCTCGGGACGAGCAGTACTTC. Based on the CDR3 plus reference TRBV9 and TRBJ2-7, the full variable domain is DSGVTQTPKHLITATGQRVTLRCSPRSGDLSVYWYQQSLDQGLQFLIQYYNGEERAKGNILERFSAQQFPDLHSELNLSSLELGDSALYFCASSTLGRPRDEQYFGPGTRLTVT.